This entry features one T cell receptor (beta chain) sequence. Its antigen is as yet unknown. These data come from a study of CD8+CD57+ T cells in acquired aplastic anemia. Across the whole study: Isolated CD4+ and CD8+ cells, once sorted, yielded DNA averaging around 3.3 ug. Study results and limitations: In CD8+ cells, Simpson's diversity showed no significant difference between patients and controls.

Genomic DNA acted as the template from which TCR beta VDJ combination and CDR3 sequence profiling were carried out. From the reads, TCRdb called clonotypes with MiXCR, one entry per CDR3 protein. In the table there are approximately 170,000 distinct CDR3 sequences, 55% to 70% of which are singletons. CDR1 is KGHDR, CDR2 SFDVKD, per germline. Trimming pared 6 bases from V and 2 bases from J, leaving 16 bases between. The CDR3 totals 15 residues. The sample was sorted CD4+, CD8+, or CD8+CD57+ T cells (not recorded which) from PBMCs. The chain recombines TRBV24-1 with TRBJ2-7; D is ambiguous. The receptor's source is a human donor in good health. CDR3 sequence reads: CATSSTAESTYEQYF. As DNA, the CDR3 is TGTGCCACCAGTTCTACAGCCGAGAGTACCTACGAGCAGTACTTC.